The 16 T cell receptor beta chains in this list originate from one sample, sequenced in a study of glioma-infiltrating T cells. The iRepertoire nested amplicon-rescue multiplex PCR amplified TCR alpha and beta CDR3s from RNA. In TCRdb, the multiplex PCR reads were re-called with MiXCR into one record per CDR3 protein. Among 750 to 850 distinct CDR3 sequences listed, around a sixth were seen once. Sequenced: glioma tissue, nonneoplastic brain tissue, or PBMCs (not recorded which). These receptors all stem from a human donor with low-grade glioma or glioblastoma, undergoing nonglioma brain surgery, or in good health (not recorded which).

Relative to its sample, this clonotype is medium-sized. The chain is built from TRBV9 and TRBJ2-3, with D maybe TRBD2 (5 bases). Trimming cost V 4 bases and J 4 bases, with 19 bases left between them. CDR1 is SGDLS and CDR2 is YYNGEE in the germline V gene. The CDR3 is 16 amino acids. DNA of the CDR3: TGTGCCAGCAGCCAAGGCCGGGATCGAAGGTCAGATACGCAGTATTTT. The encoded protein is CASSQGRDRRSDTQYF. Combining the CDR3 with reference TRBV9 and TRBJ2-3 gives the whole variable domain DSGVTQTPKHLITATGQRVTLRCSPRSGDLSVYWYQQSLDQGLQFLIQYYNGEERAKGNILERFSAQQFPDLHSELNLSSLELGDSALYFCASSQGRDRRSDTQYFGPGTRLTVL.

Relative to its sample, this clonotype is medium-sized. The chain is built from TRBV7-3 and TRBJ2-5; TRBD1 is a possible D gene (5 bases). Germline assignment: CDR1 SGHTA and CDR2 FQGTGA. V was pared by 5 bases and J by 3 bases, with 10 bases between. CDR3 length: 13 residues. CDR3 sequence (DNA): TGTGCCAGCAGCACAGGCCCAAAAGAGACCCAGTACTTC. Amino acid sequence: CASSTGPKETQYF. Full variable domain (missing parts from reference TRBV7-3 and TRBJ2-5): GAGVSQTPSNKVTEKGKYVELRCDPISGHTALYWYRQSLGQGPEFLIYFQGTGAADDSGLPNDRFFAVRPEGSVSTLKIQRTERGDSAVYLCASSTGPKETQYFGPGTRLLVL.

This clonotype has at least ten counts. This rearrangement joins TRBV9 to TRBJ2-3; the match to TRBD2 covers 8 bases. There are 15 residues in the CDR3. Trimming took 6 bases from V and 3 from J; bases not matched to a gene: 9. CDR1 SGDLS and CDR2 YYNGEE come from the germline V gene. The chain's CDR3 is CASTDEGLATDTQYF. CDR3 DNA: TGTGCCAGCACCGATGAAGGACTAGCAACAGATACGCAGTATTTT. The whole variable domain, filled in from reference TRBV9 and TRBJ2-3, reads DSGVTQTPKHLITATGQRVTLRCSPRSGDLSVYWYQQSLDQGLQFLIQYYNGEERAKGNILERFSAQQFPDLHSELNLSSLELGDSALYFCASTDEGLATDTQYFGPGTRLTVL.

This clonotype has at least ten counts. The V call is TRBV20-1, the J call TRBJ1-1; D gene unclear. Germline lookup yields CDR1 DFQATT and CDR2 SNEGSKA (reference sequence). The CDR3 runs to 12 residues. V gave up 4 bases and J gave up 1 base, with 7 bases separating them. The CDR3 sequence is CSATGGNTEAFF. The CDR3 region has the DNA TGCAGTGCTACGGGCGGGAACACTGAAGCTTTCTTT.

This clonotype rates as medium-sized (0.01 to 0.1%). The conserved phenylalanine or tryptophan is not found at the CDR3 terminus, so this likely reflects a read error. CDR3 sequence reads: CASSHNPGGVQETQYL. For the CDR3, the DNA is TGTGCCAGCAGCCATAATCCGGGGGGGGTCCAAGAGACCCAGTACCTC. The chain recombines TRBV7-6 with TRBJ2-5; 8 nucleotides match TRBD2. CDR3 length: 16 amino acids. Losses at the gene ends were 5 bases for V and 1 base for J; bases not matched to a gene: 9. Germline V gene data show CDR1 as SGHVS and CDR2 as FNYEAQ.

Remarks on this clonotype: A much larger clone is a single base away; this may be a read error. CDR3 sequence: CATSPGQEADEKLFF. In DNA form, the CDR3 reads TGTGCCACCAGCCCCGGACAGGAGGCGGATGAAAAACTGTTTTTT. This chain uses TRBV5-6 with TRBJ1-4; TRBD1 aligns across 7 bases. Germline CDR1 is SGHDT and CDR2 is YYEEEE. CDR3 length: 15 amino acids.

This clonotype is medium-sized in the sample. The chain is built from TRBV4-3 and TRBJ2-5, with no clear D. Germline CDR1 LGHNA, CDR2 YSLEER. V was trimmed by 4 bases and J by 4 bases, leaving 10 bases between them. CDR3 length equals 13 residues. The CDR3, as DNA: TGCGCCAGCAGCCTTATGCAAGGAGAGACCCAGTACTTC. This sequence encodes CASSLMQGETQYF.

This clonotype counts as large. This chain links TRBV14 with TRBJ1-1; D is undetermined. Germline values: CDR1 SGHDN, CDR2 FVKESK. V shed 4 bases and J shed 3 bases, with 9 bases lying between them. The CDR3 has 13 amino acids. CDR3 sequence: CASSPRSDTEAFF. The CDR3 DNA is TGTGCCAGCAGCCCGAGGTCCGACACTGAAGCTTTCTTT.

By sample share, this clonotype is large. V usage is TRBV27 and J usage is TRBJ1-2; weak D call: TRBD1 (5 bases). The germline gives CDR1 MNHEY, CDR2 SMNVEV (reference sequence). This CDR3 is built from 13 residues. V lost 3 bases to trimming and J lost 4 bases, with 9 bases between them. CDR3 region: CASSFQDSYGYTF. CDR3 nucleotides: TGTGCCAGCAGTTTCCAAGACAGCTATGGCTACACCTTC.

This clonotype was counted at least ten times. The V call is TRBV5-1, the J call TRBJ2-7, with D hard to call. Germline CDR1 SGHRS, CDR2 YFSETQ. This CDR3 contains 12 residues. V was shortened by 4 bases and J by 0 bases, with 5 bases between the two germline ends. This CDR3 reads CASSMSSYEQYF. The DNA of the CDR3 is TGCGCCAGCAGCATGAGCTCCTACGAGCAGTACTTC.

In this sample, this clonotype is medium-sized. The chain combines TRBV9 with TRBJ2-1; no clear D gene. The CDR3 consists of 14 residues. CDR1 is SGDLS, CDR2 YYNGEE, per germline. V was clipped by 0 bases and J by 8 bases, with 12 bases between them. CDR3 in amino acids: CASSVDTWYHEQFF. The CDR3 DNA follows: TGTGCCAGCAGCGTAGATACTTGGTACCATGAGCAGTTCTTC.

This clonotype qualifies as medium-sized (0.01 to 0.1%). The chain has TRBV12-3 or TRBV12-4 and TRBJ2-5; 9 bases line up with TRBD1. The V and J ends lost 1 base and 4 bases, in that order; junction bases with no gene match: 7. The CDR3 totals 16 residues. Here the CDR3 reads CASSLGGTGRRETQYF. CDR3 nucleotides: TGTGCCAGCAGTTTAGGGGGGACAGGGCGAAGAGAGACCCAGTACTTC.

This clonotype ranks as large (0.1 to 1%). The chain links TRBV7-2 to TRBJ2-3; the match to TRBD2 covers 7 bases. After removal of 4 bases from V and 5 bases from J, the junction contained 6 bases not matched to a gene. CDR1 is SGHTA, CDR2 FQGNSA, per germline. CDR3 length equals 14 residues. The CDR3 nucleotides are TGTGCCAGCAGCTCTGGACTAGAGTTAGATACGCAGTATTTT. Its translation: CASSSGLELDTQYF. Filled out from reference TRBV7-2 and TRBJ2-3, the complete variable domain reads GAGVSQSPSNKVTEKGKDVELRCDPISGHTALYWYRQSLGQGLEFLIYFQGNSAPDKSGLPSDRFSAERTGGSVSTLTIQRTQQEDSAVYLCASSSGLELDTQYFGPGTRLTVL.

By share, this clonotype ranks as large (0.1 to 1%). The rearrangement uses TRBV6-1 and TRBJ2-1; a weak D match, TRBD1 (5 bases). The germline V and J ends were trimmed by 5 bases and 6 bases, with 17 bases remaining between them. The CDR3 is made up of 15 amino acids. Germline CDR1 is MNHNS and CDR2 is SASEGT. Here the CDR3 reads CASSLRAGSFNEQFF. As DNA, the CDR3 is TGTGCCAGCAGTCTCCGGGCAGGGTCGTTCAATGAGCAGTTCTTC.

This rearrangement joins TRBV6-6 to TRBJ2-1; D might be TRBD1 (5 bases). Germline V gene lookup returns CDR1 MNHNY and CDR2 SVGAGI (reference sequence). CDR3 length: 15 residues. V was shortened by 5 bases and J by 7 bases, with 18 bases between the two germline ends. The CDR3 DNA follows: TGTGCCAGCAGTAAAGCCCAACAGGTACGGAATGAGCAGTTCTTC. This sequence encodes CASSKAQQVRNEQFF.

This clonotype is medium-sized by share. V and J are TRBV4-3 and TRBJ1-2; D gene uncertain. The CDR3 has 14 amino acids. V was clipped by 0 bases and J by 7 bases, with 12 bases between them. Per the germline V gene, CDR1 is LGHNA and CDR2 is YSLEER. CDR3 DNA sequence: TGCGCCAGCAGCCAAGATCGTCTAGGTAGTGGCTACACCTTC. Translating it yields CASSQDRLGSGYTF.